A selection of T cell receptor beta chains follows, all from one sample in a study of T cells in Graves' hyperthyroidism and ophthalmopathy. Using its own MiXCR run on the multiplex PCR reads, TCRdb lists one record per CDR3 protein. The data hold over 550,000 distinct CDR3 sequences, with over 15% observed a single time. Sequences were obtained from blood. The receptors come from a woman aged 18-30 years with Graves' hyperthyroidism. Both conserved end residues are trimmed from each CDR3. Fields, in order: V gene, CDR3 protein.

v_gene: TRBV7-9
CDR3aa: ASEASGGADEQF

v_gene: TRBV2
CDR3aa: ASSGRGEQY

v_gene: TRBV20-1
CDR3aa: SAIGQGLAGDTGELF

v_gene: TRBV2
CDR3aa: ASNERAGLKQF

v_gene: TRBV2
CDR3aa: ASIYGQGMNEQY

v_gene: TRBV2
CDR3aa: ASPLDTRTDTQY

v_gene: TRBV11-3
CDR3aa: ASSLGGANGDEQF

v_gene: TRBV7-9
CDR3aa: ASSFEPGTQY

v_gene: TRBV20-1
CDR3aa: SAREGRGATEAF

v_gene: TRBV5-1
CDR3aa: ASSLGPGGFRETQY

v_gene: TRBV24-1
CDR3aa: ATSDFGGLAGTNEQF

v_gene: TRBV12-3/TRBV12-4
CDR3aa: ASSLESGPNEQY

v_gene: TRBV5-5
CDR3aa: ASSFTGGQLLYNEQF

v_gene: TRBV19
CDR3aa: ASSVPDYLETQY

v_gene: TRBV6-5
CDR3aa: ASSYSREREY

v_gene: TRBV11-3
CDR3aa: ASSPRDRNSYEQY

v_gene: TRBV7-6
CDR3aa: ASSSIPHSRTGNEQY

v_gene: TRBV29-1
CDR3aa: SVEQGETQY

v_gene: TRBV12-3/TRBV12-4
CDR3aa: ASSSASGGPPDTQY

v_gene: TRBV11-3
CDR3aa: ASSSHREGYT

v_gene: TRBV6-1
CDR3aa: ASSEWGASNQPQH

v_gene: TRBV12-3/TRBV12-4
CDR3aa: ASRGGLGENTEAF

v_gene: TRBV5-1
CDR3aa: ASSLDLRLAGGGKQY

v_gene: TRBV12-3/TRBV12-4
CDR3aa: ASTSTGGETQY

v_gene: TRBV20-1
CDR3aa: SARNYQGQETQY

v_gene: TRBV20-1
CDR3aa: SASPTTYEQY

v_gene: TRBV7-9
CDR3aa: ASSADLNEQY

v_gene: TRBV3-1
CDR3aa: ASSQVSGRSYEQY

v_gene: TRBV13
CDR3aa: ASSLRGEGKLF

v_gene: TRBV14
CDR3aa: ASSHLGGGVDEQY

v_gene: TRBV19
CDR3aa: ASSTAGGGLKEKLF

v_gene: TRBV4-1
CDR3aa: ASSQVSGGSTDTQY

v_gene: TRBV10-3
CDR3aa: AISESFSSTDTQY

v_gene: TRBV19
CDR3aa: ATAGTGVYNEQF

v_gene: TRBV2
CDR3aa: ASQRDKNTEAF

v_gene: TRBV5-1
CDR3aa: ASSLRQSGTEAF

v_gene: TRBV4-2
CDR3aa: ASSPRDILTSELDEKLF

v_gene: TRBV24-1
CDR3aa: ATSDGPRETQY

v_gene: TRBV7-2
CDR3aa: ASSDTGGAIDTQY

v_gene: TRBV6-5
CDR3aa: ASSYFRQGSSPLH

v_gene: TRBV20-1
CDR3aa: SAGWERQPQH

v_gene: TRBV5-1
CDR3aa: ASSVQAGRGNEQF

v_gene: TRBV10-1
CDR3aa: ASRYRRGEVNEQF

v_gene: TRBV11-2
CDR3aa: ASSQVNPPAPEAF

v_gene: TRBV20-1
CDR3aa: SAPRLAGGGPHETQY

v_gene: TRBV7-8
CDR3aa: ASSLLRVNSPLH

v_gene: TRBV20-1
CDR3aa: SASSGPIYNEQF

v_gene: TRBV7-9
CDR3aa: ASSSFDRVQTGELF

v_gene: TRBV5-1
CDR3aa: ASSLAGTSSTEAF

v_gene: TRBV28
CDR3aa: ASSLPGRRMNTEAF

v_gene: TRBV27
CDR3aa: ASSYRDSNQPQH